This T cell receptor (beta chain) originates from a study of blood T cell repertoires in COVID-19. Across the whole study: There were acute and convalescent COVID-19 samples, and they came from the United States, Italy and Spain. From T cells, B-cell-depleted T cells, or PBMCs came the material, which was cDNA or gDNA.

Measured with immunoSEQ multiplex PCR; TCRdb has only the in-frame clones, and not every one. The table records around 100,000 clones, more than 65% of them present only once. The sequencing sample was made of peripheral blood. The origin of this receptor is a man aged 50 or older with acute or convalescent COVID-19.

The CDR3 here is CASSLVSRVEGYTF. In nucleotides, the CDR3 is TGTGCCAGCAGCTTAGTGTCCCGGGTCGAGGGCTACACCTTC. This rearrangement joins TRBV7-2 to TRBJ1-2; D remains unclear. Germline-derived CDR1 and CDR2 are SGHTA and FQGNSA. CDR3 size: 14 residues. Trimming removed 1 base from V and 8 bases from J, with 14 bases in between.